Below are 20 T cell receptor beta chains sequenced from a single sample in a study of blood T cell repertoires in COVID-19. Repertoires were generated with immunoSEQ multiplex PCR, while TCRdb's copy carries only in-frame clones and drops some. The repertoire holds about 190,000 clones, with 82% as singletons. The sequenced sample was peripheral blood. The receptors come from a woman aged 25 to 39 with acute or convalescent COVID-19.

J is TRBJ2-6 and V is TRBV5-1; no clear D gene. CDR1 and CDR2 from the germline V gene are SGHRS and YFSETQ. Trimming cost V 2 bases and J 4 bases, with 10 bases left between them. The CDR3 length is 15 residues. CDR3 sequence (DNA): TGCGCCAGCAGCTTTGTATCTCGGGGGGCCAACGTCCTGACTTTC. As protein: CASSFVSRGANVLTF.

The rearrangement uses TRBV19 and TRBJ1-1; TRBD1 might be the D (5 bases). Germline assignment: CDR1 LNHDA and CDR2 SQIVND (reference sequence). V was pared by 3 bases and J by 8 bases, with 10 bases between. The CDR3 contains 12 residues. DNA for the CDR3: TGTGCCAGTAGTATGGGGCGTGCCGAAGCTTTCTTT. This codes for CASSMGRAEAFF.

The J gene is TRBJ2-3, the V gene TRBV4-3; D not resolved. The germline V gene encodes CDR1 LGHNA and CDR2 YSLEER. With 1 base removed from V and 2 bases from J, the gap between germline ends came to 10 bases. This CDR3 has 15 residues. The CDR3 nucleotides are TGCGCCAGCAGCCAAGGTTCGCCAGTCACAGATACGCAGTATTTT. Protein product: CASSQGSPVTDTQYF.

This clone was detected a few times. J is TRBJ1-1 and V is TRBV28; 8 bases are shared with TRBD1. Germline V gene lookup returns CDR1 MDHEN and CDR2 SYDVKM. This CDR3 has 13 amino acids. J gave up 7 bases and V 7 bases, and 8 bases lay outside the gene matches. The CDR3 DNA reads TGTGCCAGCAAGGCAGGGGGCATAGGTGAAGCTTTCTTT. Translation gives CASKAGGIGEAFF. The variable domain in full, with the rest retrieved from reference TRBV28 and TRBJ1-1, is DVKVTQSSRYLVKRTGEKVFLECVQDMDHENMFWYRQDPGLGLRLIYFSYDVKMKEKGDIPEGYSVSREKKERFSLILESASTNQTSMYLCASKAGGIGEAFFGQGTRLTVV.

The rearrangement uses TRBV5-5 and TRBJ1-1; TRBD1 might be the D (6 bases). CDR1 is SGHKS, CDR2 YYEKEE, per germline (reference sequence). V lost 1 base and J 6 bases, leaving 16 bases between the germline ends. This CDR3 spans 15 amino acids. The CDR3 reads CASSLLGQGPAEAFF. CDR3 DNA: TGTGCCAGCAGCTTGTTAGGGCAGGGGCCCGCTGAAGCTTTCTTT.

This clone was recorded only once. The chain joins TRBV7-6 to TRBJ1-4; 10 nucleotides match TRBD1. The V gene's germline CDR1 is SGHVS and CDR2 FNYEAQ. This CDR3 has 15 amino acids. After removal of 4 bases from V and 5 bases from J, the junction contained 4 bases not matched to a gene. CDR3 loop: CASSSPGQGNEKLFF. CDR3 bases: TGTGCCAGCAGCTCGCCGGGACAGGGGAATGAAAAACTGTTTTTT.

The rearrangement joins TRBV19 to TRBJ2-2; the match to TRBD2 covers 14 bases. The germline V gene encodes CDR1 LNHDA and CDR2 SQIVND (reference sequence). Trimming at V came to 3 bases and at J to 3 bases, leaving 9 bases not matched to a gene. This CDR3 comprises 19 residues. CDR3 DNA sequence: TGTGCCAGTAGTATTCAAATCGGACTAGCGGGAGGCTACACCGGGGAGCTGTTTTTT. Protein: CASSIQIGLAGGYTGELFF.

Ten or more counts support this clone. This chain connects TRBV30 to TRBJ2-2; 7 bases are shared with TRBD1. CDR1 is GTSNPN and CDR2 is SVGIG in the germline V gene (reference sequence). The CDR3 runs to 15 residues. V was clipped by 2 bases and J by 3 bases; unmatched bases: 6. CDR3 sequence reads: CAWSRQGVHTGELFF. DNA of the CDR3: TGTGCCTGGAGTCGGCAGGGGGTTCACACCGGGGAGCTGTTTTTT. The entire variable domain, with the rest obtained from reference TRBV30 and TRBJ2-2, is as follows: SQTIHQWPATLVQPVGSPLSLECTVEGTSNPNLYWYRQAAGRGLQLLFYSVGIGQISSEVPQNLSASRPQDRQFILSSKKLLLSDSGFYLCAWSRQGVHTGELFFGEGSRLTVL.

The chain employs TRBV7-2 and TRBJ2-5, with TRBD2 matching 9 bases. The CDR3 is made up of 13 amino acids. The germline V gene has CDR1 SGHTA and CDR2 FQGNSA. J gave up 6 bases and V 7 bases, and 6 bases lay outside the gene matches. CDR3 in amino acids: CASNAGGAKTQYF. DNA for the CDR3: TGTGCCAGCAACGCGGGAGGGGCCAAGACCCAGTACTTC.

The V and J genes are TRBV2 and TRBJ2-7; possible D gene TRBD1, 6 bases. Germline V CDR1 and CDR2: SNHLY, FYNNEI. The CDR3 sequence is 14 residues long. Trimming left V 5 bases short and J 2 bases short, with 13 bases between. The chain's CDR3 is CASSLDSFTYEQYF. DNA of the CDR3: TGTGCCAGCAGTTTGGACAGTTTCACCTACGAGCAGTACTTC. Combining the CDR3 with reference TRBV2 and TRBJ2-7 gives the whole variable domain EPEVTQTPSHQVTQMGQEVILRCVPISNHLYFYWYRQILGQKVEFLVSFYNNEISEKSEIFDDQFSVERPDGSNFTLKIRSTKLEDSAMYFCASSLDSFTYEQYFGPGTRLTVT.

This chain connects TRBV11-2 to TRBJ2-7, with a weak D call TRBD2 (5 bases). The CDR3 sequence is 13 residues long. The V end lost 4 bases, the J end lost 7 bases, and 14 bases lay between the germline ends. Per germline, CDR1 SGHAT and CDR2 FQNNGV. CDR3 sequence (DNA): TGTGCCAGCAGCTGGGCACCCACGGGAGAGCAGTACTTC. The encoded protein is CASSWAPTGEQYF.

The J gene is TRBJ1-2, the V gene TRBV30, with 7 bases lining up with TRBD1. The trim removed 0 bases at V and 5 bases at J, leaving 6 bases unmatched. There are 14 residues in the CDR3. CDR1 GTSNPN and CDR2 SVGIG come from the germline V gene (reference sequence). CDR3 amino acids: CAWSVGQIAYGYTF. As DNA, the CDR3 is TGTGCCTGGAGTGTGGGACAGATAGCGTATGGCTACACCTTC.

The gene calls are TRBV5-4 and TRBJ2-1; TRBD1 aligns across 11 bases. Germline CDR1 is SGHNT and CDR2 is YYREEE (reference sequence). The CDR3 consists of 16 residues. The ends lost 3 bases at V and 5 bases at J; junction bases unmatched: 7. The CDR3 spells CASSSPGQGGDNEQFF. For the CDR3, the DNA is TGTGCCAGCAGCTCGCCGGGACAGGGGGGAGACAATGAGCAGTTCTTC.

V gene TRBV5-6 combines with J gene TRBJ2-5; 8 nucleotides match TRBD1. CDR1 is SGHDT and CDR2 is YYEEEE in the germline V gene. The CDR3 covers 13 residues. V lost 3 bases to trimming and J lost 4 bases; unmatched junction nucleotides: 2. CDR3 in amino acids: CASSWTGRETQYF. The CDR3, as DNA: TGTGCCAGCAGCTGGACAGGGCGAGAGACCCAGTACTTC. The full variable domain, its missing parts supplied by reference TRBV5-6 and TRBJ2-5, is DAGVTQSPTHLIKTRGQQVTLRCSPKSGHDTVSWYQQALGQGPQFIFQYYEEEERQRGNFPDRFSGHQFPNYSSELNVNALLLGDSALYLCASSWTGRETQYFGPGTRLLVL.

For this clone: The sample carries other DNA sequences with the same CDR3. The chain combines TRBV28 with TRBJ1-2; 10 bases are shared with TRBD1. Trimming removed 6 bases from V and 3 bases from J; junction bases left unmatched: 1. The CDR3 length is 13 residues. CDR1 and CDR2 (germline): MDHEN, SYDVKM. The CDR3 reads CASRGTGDYGYTF. CDR3 nucleotides: TGTGCCAGCAGGGGGACAGGGGACTATGGCTACACCTTC.

In its sample, this clone was seen once. The chain links TRBV5-1 to TRBJ1-5, with D unclear. V gave up 3 bases and J gave up 0 bases, with 10 bases separating them. CDR1 is SGHRS and CDR2 is YFSETQ in the germline V gene. The CDR3 is 15 residues long. In DNA form, the CDR3 reads TGCGCCAGCAGCTCGGGTTTTAATAGCAATCAGCCCCAGCATTTT. It encodes CASSSGFNSNQPQHF. Variable domain in full (rest from reference TRBV5-1 and TRBJ1-5): KAGVTQTPRYLIKTRGQQVTLSCSPISGHRSVSWYQQTPGQGLQFLFEYFSETQRNKGNFPGRFSGRQFSNSRSEMNVSTLELGDSALYLCASSSGFNSNQPQHFGDGTRLSIL.

Worth noting for this clone: Other DNA sequences of this sample code for an identical CDR3. This chain uses TRBV19 with TRBJ1-5, with TRBD1 matching over 7 bases. CDR3 length equals 13 residues. Germline V gene lookup returns CDR1 LNHDA and CDR2 SQIVND (reference sequence). Trimming cost V 4 bases and J 4 bases; bases outside gene matches: 1. Here the CDR3 reads CASSRDRNQPQHF. The CDR3 DNA follows: TGTGCCAGTAGTAGGGACAGAAATCAGCCCCAGCATTTT.

The V call is TRBV28, the J call TRBJ2-7; D not resolved. The CDR3 loop spans 12 amino acids. The ends were cut back, 3 bases at V and 1 base at J, with 4 bases in the middle. The germline V gene has CDR1 MDHEN and CDR2 SYDVKM. In nucleotides, the CDR3 is TGTGCCAGCAGTTTTCCTTCCTACGAGCAGTACTTC. Its protein is CASSFPSYEQYF.

The gene calls are TRBV19 and TRBJ2-3; D is possibly TRBD2 (5 bases). Germline V gives CDR1 LNHDA, CDR2 SQIVND (reference sequence). Trimming shortened V by 2 bases and J by 4 bases, and 7 bases separated the two germline ends. CDR3 length equals 13 residues. CDR3 in DNA: TGTGCCAGTAGTATACTAGCCGCAGATACGCAGTATTTT. This gives the protein CASSILAADTQYF.

This clone was found a few times. The rearrangement links TRBV27 to TRBJ2-7, with D perhaps matching TRBD2 (5 bases). Germline CDR1 is MNHEY and CDR2 is SMNVEV (reference sequence). V shed 3 bases and J shed 1 base, with 10 bases lying between them. The CDR3 consists of 14 residues. The CDR3: CASSFEGPSYEQYF. The DNA for the CDR3 is TGTGCCAGCAGTTTCGAGGGTCCGTCCTACGAGCAGTACTTC.